A selection of T cell receptor beta chains follows, all from one sample in a study of T cell repertoires in cytomegalovirus infection. MiXCR, applied by TCRdb to the reads, yields one record per CDR3 protein. The data show roughly 700,000 distinct CDR3 sequences, around 30% seen once. No antigen has been assigned to these receptors. The sequencing here drew on cultured PBMCs, taken from culture after CMV antigen stimulation. These receptors all stem from a human donor in good health (CMV status not recorded). Some clones in this sample may be carry-over from other donors' samples. Each CDR3 is given with its conserved first and last residue. A D gene is named only where the DNA matches it firmly. Expanded clones get a size class; other rows say once, few or many, or leave the size out.

J gene,D gene,V gene,clone size,CDR3 protein,CDR3 DNA
TRBJ2-1,-,TRBV24-1,-,CATSDRLATLNEQFF,TGTGCCACCAGTGATAGGTTAGCGACACTCAATGAGCAGTTCTTC
TRBJ2-3,-,TRBV29-1,-,CSVEGTGLTQYF,TGCAGCGTTGAAGGTACAGGTCTGACGCAGTATTTT
TRBJ2-7,-,TRBV7-2,-,CASSLEDFSSFEQYF,TGTGCCAGCAGCTTAGAGGACTTCAGCTCCTTCGAGCAGTACTTC
TRBJ2-1,-,TRBV12-3/TRBV12-4,-,CASRPFGSPTNEQFF,TGTGCCAGCAGACCTTTTGGGTCTCCAACCAATGAGCAGTTCTTC
TRBJ2-3,-,TRBV12-3/TRBV12-4,-,CASSLGLRASTDTQYF,TGTGCCAGCAGTTTAGGTCTTAGGGCTAGCACAGATACGCAGTATTTT
TRBJ2-7,-,TRBV7-6,few,CASSTQPGPKSYEQYF,TGTGCCAGCAGCACGCAACCGGGACCTAAGTCTTACGAGCAGTACTTC
TRBJ2-3,TRBD2,TRBV7-2,many,CASSFGAGGRTDTQYF,TGTGCCAGCAGCTTCGGGGCGGGAGGGCGTACAGATACGCAGTATTTT
TRBJ2-7,TRBD1,TRBV5-1,-,CASSLEQGFDEQYF,TGCGCCAGCAGCTTGGAACAGGGGTTCGACGAGCAGTACTTC
TRBJ2-5,TRBD1,TRBV7-2,many,CASSADRGQETQYF,TGTGCCAGCAGCGCGGACAGGGGGCAAGAGACCCAGTACTTC
TRBJ2-1,TRBD2,TRBV5-4,few,CASSTWTSEPYNEQFF,TGTGCCAGCAGCACCTGGACTAGCGAGCCCTACAATGAGCAGTTCTTC
TRBJ2-7,TRBD1,TRBV5-1,-,CASSWGQGGTYEQYF,TGCGCCAGCAGCTGGGGACAGGGAGGTACCTACGAGCAGTACTTC
TRBJ1-4,TRBD1,TRBV11-2,many,CASSRDSNEKLFF,TGTGCCAGCAGCCGGGACAGTAATGAAAAACTGTTTTTT
TRBJ2-3,-,TRBV18,once,CASSPQRGYTDTQYF,TGTGCCAGCTCACCTCAGCGTGGTTACACAGATACGCAGTATTTT
TRBJ2-1,-,TRBV20-1,few,CSAFGFSGTTLNEQFF,TGCAGTGCCTTTGGTTTTAGCGGAACGACTCTGAATGAGCAGTTCTTC
TRBJ1-5,TRBD1,TRBV6-2/TRBV6-3,-,CASSAPPGTGGFYSNQPQHF,TGTGCCAGCAGCGCCCCTCCGGGGACAGGGGGCTTCTATAGCAATCAGCCCCAGCATTTT
TRBJ2-5,TRBD2,TRBV20-1,few,CSAVAGRGDQETQYF,TGCAGTGCTGTAGCGGGGAGGGGGGACCAAGAGACCCAGTACTTC
TRBJ2-3,TRBD1,TRBV7-8,many,CASSLSPTGYSSRDTQYF,TGTGCCAGCAGCTTATCTCCGACAGGGTATTCCTCAAGAGATACGCAGTATTTT
TRBJ1-5,-,TRBV4-3,few,CASSQGRGSETQHF,TGCGCCAGCAGCCAAGGACGGGGGTCAGAAACCCAGCATTTT
TRBJ2-1,TRBD2,TRBV7-9,-,CASSLSPPLIGTSVYEQFF,TGTGCCAGCAGCTTATCCCCCCCCCTCATAGGGACTAGCGTCTATGAGCAGTTCTTC
TRBJ2-5,-,TRBV7-2,few,CASRLGSGGETQYF,TGTGCCAGCCGCCTTGGGTCCGGTGGAGAGACCCAGTACTTC
TRBJ2-7,TRBD2,TRBV6-2/TRBV6-3,few,CASSWTVLAGGYEQYF,TGTGCCAGCAGTTGGACGGTTCTAGCGGGAGGGTACGAGCAGTACTTC
TRBJ2-7,-,TRBV20-1,-,CSARVSTASYEQYF,TGCAGTGCTAGAGTTTCCACAGCTTCCTACGAGCAGTACTTC
TRBJ2-7,-,TRBV3-1,once,CASTRGEGEQYF,TGTGCCAGCACCAGAGGTGAGGGCGAGCAGTACTTC
TRBJ2-7,-,TRBV7-8,-,CASSFTASYEQYF,TGTGCCAGCAGCTTTACAGCCTCCTACGAGCAGTACTTC
TRBJ1-6,-,TRBV7-6,-,CASSLGTQRFSPLHF,TGTGCCAGCAGCTTAGGGACCCAAAGATTTTCACCCCTCCACTTT
TRBJ1-1,-,TRBV6-6,-,CASSYRANTEAFF,TGTGCCAGCAGTTACAGGGCTAACACTGAAGCTTTCTTT
TRBJ2-5,-,TRBV7-9,-,CASSPLGRRETQYF,TGTGCCAGCAGCCCCCTAGGCAGGAGGGAGACCCAGTACTTC
TRBJ2-3,TRBD1,TRBV7-6,-,CASSPTGGYWDTQYF,TGTGCCAGCAGCCCGACAGGGGGCTACTGGGATACGCAGTATTTT
TRBJ2-7,-,TRBV6-5,-,CASSRGLAYEQYF,TGTGCCAGTTCGAGGGGTTTGGCCTACGAGCAGTACTTC
TRBJ2-7,TRBD1,TRBV6-6,-,CASSAQGTEQYF,TGTGCCAGCAGTGCACAGGGGACAGAACAGTACTTC
TRBJ2-7,-,TRBV7-8,few,CASSLNRVRPYEQYF,TGTGCCAGCAGCCTGAACAGGGTTAGGCCCTACGAGCAGTACTTC
TRBJ1-2,-,TRBV20-1,-,CSARDLGDSPKGGYTF,TGCAGTGCTAGAGATCTTGGCGACAGCCCCAAGGGTGGCTACACCTTC
TRBJ1-1,-,TRBV14,-,CASTSMGRTEAFF,TGTGCCAGCACCTCAATGGGCCGGACTGAAGCTTTCTTT
TRBJ1-5,-,TRBV30,few,CAWTRKEGRGSNQPQHF,TGTGCCTGGACCCGGAAGGAGGGCAGGGGTAGCAATCAGCCCCAGCATTTT
TRBJ1-2,TRBD1,TRBV19,-,CASSILQGGTVGYTF,TGTGCCAGTAGTATACTGCAGGGAGGGACAGTCGGCTACACCTTC
TRBJ2-7,-,TRBV6-1,-,CASYLGTEQYF,TGTGCCAGCTATCTAGGGACCGAGCAGTACTTC
TRBJ2-7,-,TRBV7-4,-,CASSLLKKNGYEQYF,TGTGCCAGCAGCTTACTAAAGAAAAATGGCTACGAGCAGTACTTC
TRBJ2-1,TRBD1,TRBV4-1,few,CASSQEGQGRNEQFF,TGCGCCAGCAGCCAAGAGGGACAGGGAAGAAATGAGCAGTTCTTC
TRBJ1-5,-,TRBV14,few,CASSDHSDRRNQPQHF,TGTGCCAGCAGCGACCACAGCGACCGTCGCAATCAGCCCCAGCATTTT
TRBJ1-6,-,TRBV7-8,few,CASSLAQRHSPLHF,TGTGCCAGCAGCTTAGCGCAAAGGCATTCACCCCTCCACTTT
TRBJ2-5,TRBD2,TRBV6-7,-,CASSYSRLAGSIGQETQYF,TGTGCCAGCAGTTACTCGAGACTAGCGGGATCGATTGGCCAAGAGACCCAGTACTTC
TRBJ1-3,-,TRBV20-1,-,CSARHPGQPGNTIYF,TGCAGTGCTAGACATCCCGGCCAACCGGGAAACACCATATATTTT
TRBJ2-3,TRBD2,TRBV27,-,CASRRSGGNTDTQYF,TGTGCCAGCAGACGGAGCGGGGGGAATACAGATACGCAGTATTTT
TRBJ2-3,-,TRBV6-8,-,CASRTARLDTDTQYF,TGTGCCAGCAGGACCGCGAGACTAGACACAGATACGCAGTATTTT
TRBJ1-6,-,TRBV5-4,-,CASSAQWGKDSPLHF,TGTGCCAGCAGCGCTCAGTGGGGGAAGGATTCACCCCTCCACTTT
TRBJ1-1,-,TRBV29-1,-,CSVEDRRDEWNTEAFF,TGCAGCGTTGAAGATCGTAGGGACGAATGGAACACTGAAGCTTTCTTT
TRBJ2-7,-,TRBV6-5,once,CASSYALGSYEQYF,TGTGCCAGCAGCTATGCCCTAGGCTCCTACGAGCAGTACTTC
TRBJ1-5,-,TRBV7-9,-,CASSLGRGLYQPQHF,TGTGCCAGCAGCTTAGGCAGGGGATTATATCAGCCCCAGCATTTT
TRBJ1-3,-,TRBV2,-,CASRNEGRGNTIYF,TGTGCCAGCAGGAATGAAGGACGGGGAAACACCATATATTTT
TRBJ2-7,TRBD2,TRBV7-2,many,CASSFTTLAGGSYEQYF,TGTGCCAGCAGCTTTACGACACTAGCGGGGGGCTCCTACGAGCAGTACTTC
TRBJ2-3,TRBD2,TRBV7-2,many,CASSLWSGSRVADTQYF,TGTGCCAGCAGCTTATGGAGCGGGAGCCGGGTCGCAGATACGCAGTATTTT
TRBJ2-3,-,TRBV7-8,many,CASSWKRFDRPDTQYF,TGTGCCAGCAGTTGGAAAAGGTTTGATCGTCCAGATACGCAGTATTTT
TRBJ1-1,-,TRBV7-2,-,CASKQQGGGTEAFF,TGTGCCAGCAAACAACAGGGAGGGGGAACTGAAGCTTTCTTT